The T cell receptor beta chain under discussion was sequenced for a study of blood T cell repertoires in COVID-19. At the level of the study: T cells, B-cell-depleted T cells, or PBMCs supplied cDNA or gDNA.

Original processing notes: Amplified reference gene primers provided the basis for estimating nucleated cell counts. Produced via immunoSEQ multiplex PCR; TCRdb's table is partial and in-frame only. The V and J calls and the clone size are those of that table, but D and trimming were determined from the DNA. Counted here are about 75,000 clones, around 89% occurring once; the ten biggest clones make up under 25%. The TCR was taken from a human donor in a cohort sampled during active COVID-19. The sample taken for sequencing was peripheral blood.

The CDR3 bases are TGTGCCAGCAGCTTGAGGACACCTGGAAGAAACGAGCAGTACTTC. This codes for CASSLRTPGRNEQYF. V gene TRBV5-8 combines with J gene TRBJ2-7; TRBD1 might be the D (5 bases). V was cut by 1 base and J by 5 bases, with 16 bases left in between. Germline V gene lookup returns CDR1 SGHTS and CDR2 YDEGEE. This CDR3 contains 15 residues. Full variable domain (rest looked up from reference TRBV5-8 and TRBJ2-7): EAGVTQSPTHLIKTRGQQATLRCSPISGHTSVYWYQQALGLGLQFLLWYDEGEERNRGNFPPRFSGRQFPNYSSELNVNALELEDSALYLCASSLRTPGRNEQYFGPGTRLTVT.